The 15 T cell receptor beta chains listed next were all sequenced from one sample in a study of quantifying T cell responses using KT2 cells. For the study at large: RNA was reverse transcribed with TCR alpha and beta constant-region primers.

The cDNA 3' end received a ligated oligonucleotide with a UMI. The first PCR ran 3 to 5 cycles with an equimolar RC1.1 and RC1.2 beta primer mix. MiXCR, applied by TCRdb to the UMI-ligation and nested PCR reads, yields one record per CDR3 protein. The sample includes 39,000 or so distinct CDR3 sequences, about a sixth seen only once; the top ten take 43%. Specimen: PBMCs spiked with cells of the T cell clone KT2. Receptors originate from a human donor.

The rearrangement links TRBV6-6 to TRBJ2-7; 9 bases are a match to TRBD1. This CDR3 spans 14 amino acids. Germline-derived CDR1 and CDR2 are MNHNY and SVGAGI (reference sequence). Trimming cost V 5 bases and J 3 bases; bases outside gene matches: 5. The CDR3 loop is CASSRQGGSYEQYF. The CDR3 nucleotides are TGTGCCAGCAGTCGACAGGGGGGGAGCTACGAGCAGTACTTC.

The table lists this clonotype with a few counts. This rearrangement joins TRBV29-1 to TRBJ2-7; D possibly corresponds to TRBD1 (6 bases). The CDR3 extends over 15 amino acids. Trimming removed 1 base from V and 4 bases from J, with 17 bases in between. Germline values: CDR1 SQVTM, CDR2 ANQGSEA. The CDR3 sequence is CSVEGQGTDRYEQYF. CDR3 DNA: TGCAGCGTTGAAGGGCAGGGGACGGACCGGTACGAGCAGTACTTC.

The chain links TRBV29-1 to TRBJ1-1; D is unresolved. V lost 1 base and J 9 bases, leaving 12 bases between the germline ends. The CDR3 contains 12 residues. CDR1 is SQVTM, CDR2 ANQGSEA, per germline. The CDR3 spells CSVEAAGVQAFF. The CDR3 DNA sequence: TGCAGCGTTGAAGCCGCTGGGGTACAAGCTTTCTTT.

CDR3 nucleotides: TGTGCCACCAGTGGGGTCCCCTACAATGAGCAGTTCTTC. This sequence encodes CATSGVPYNEQFF. The chain couples TRBV24-1 to TRBJ2-1; D gene unclear. Trimming removed 5 bases from V and 2 bases from J, with 6 bases in between. The CDR3 length is 13 residues. Germline V gene lookup returns CDR1 KGHDR and CDR2 SFDVKD.

This clonotype was found a few times. The chain combines TRBV3-1 with TRBJ2-1; D might be TRBD1 or TRBD2, each matching 5 bases. V lost 11 bases and J 8 bases, leaving 25 bases between the germline ends. From germline, CDR1 is LGHDT and CDR2 YNNKEL (reference sequence). This CDR3 has 15 amino acids. In DNA form, the CDR3 reads TGTGCCGACGAATTATCCTCGGGACGTCAGGATGAGCAGTTCTTC. Translation gives CADELSSGRQDEQFF.

The V gene is TRBV20-1, the J gene TRBJ1-6; D remains unclear. The CDR3 is 15 amino acids. V lost 2 bases and J lost 0, with 8 bases in between. CDR1 DFQATT and CDR2 SNEGSKA come from the germline V gene (reference sequence). The CDR3 spells CSARLTSSYNSPLHF. CDR3 DNA sequence: TGCAGTGCTAGACTGACAAGCTCCTATAATTCACCCCTCCACTTT.

V is TRBV27 and J is TRBJ1-1, with D possibly matching TRBD1 (5 bases). With 6 bases removed from V and 7 bases from J, the gap between germline ends came to 21 bases. Germline CDR1 reads MNHEY; CDR2 reads SMNVEV (reference sequence). The CDR3 length is 15 residues. DNA for the CDR3: TGTGCCAGCAGCTTCCGACAGAGTATGGCAATTGAAGCTTTCTTT. Translated: CASSFRQSMAIEAFF.

This clonotype was seen only a few times. The chain links TRBV28 to TRBJ1-1; D gene ambiguous. This CDR3 has 11 residues. Per germline, CDR1 MDHEN and CDR2 SYDVKM. V was shortened by 2 bases and J by 10 bases, with 8 bases between the two germline ends. The CDR3 sequence is CASSLGLGAFF. CDR3 coding DNA: TGTGCCAGCAGTTTAGGTCTAGGAGCTTTCTTT.

This clonotype occurred a few times. The V call is TRBV7-8, the J call TRBJ2-1; 14 bases fit TRBD2. The germline gives CDR1 SGHVS, CDR2 FQNEAQ. Trimming cost V 3 bases and J 7 bases; bases outside gene matches: 2. There are 15 residues in the CDR3. The CDR3 DNA is TGTGCCAGCAGCTTGGGACTAGCGGGAGAGAATGAGCAGTTCTTC. This sequence encodes CASSLGLAGENEQFF.

This chain joins TRBV10-3 and TRBJ2-5; no clear D. The germline V and J ends were trimmed by 3 bases and 4 bases, with 15 bases remaining between them. The CDR3 is 15 residues long. Germline V gene data show CDR1 as ENHRY and CDR2 as SYGVKD. CDR3 nucleotides: TGTGCCATCAGTGACCGAGGCCGAATCCCAGAGACCCAGTACTTC. Its protein product is CAISDRGRIPETQYF.

This clonotype has at least ten counts. This rearrangement joins TRBV29-1 to TRBJ2-3; D is unresolved. CDR3 length: 12 amino acids. Deletions cut 4 bases from V and 5 bases from J, with 10 bases between. Germline V gene data show CDR1 as SQVTM and CDR2 as ANQGSEA. The CDR3 sequence: CSVGRTRDTQYF. The CDR3 bases are TGCAGCGTTGGCAGAACGAGAGATACGCAGTATTTT.

The rearrangement joins TRBV12-3 or TRBV12-4 to TRBJ2-3; the D is unclear. CDR3 length: 11 residues. Trimming left V 4 bases short and J 6 bases short, with 5 bases between. CDR3 loop: CASSYGDTQYF. In nucleotides, the CDR3 is TGTGCCAGCAGTTATGGGGATACGCAGTATTTT.

This clonotype appeared a few times. The CDR3 DNA is TGCGCCAGCAGCTTTGAAGGGGTGACAGGAAACACCATATATTTT. Amino acids: CASSFEGVTGNTIYF. V usage is TRBV5-1 and J usage is TRBJ1-3, with D maybe TRBD1 (5 bases). This CDR3 is 15 amino acids long. Trimming shortened V by 2 bases and J by 4 bases, and 13 bases separated the two germline ends. Germline V gene data show CDR1 as SGHRS and CDR2 as YFSETQ.

This rearrangement joins TRBV12-3 or TRBV12-4 to TRBJ2-7; 8 bases fit TRBD2. J was trimmed by 4 bases and V by 1 base; bases with no gene match: 3. The CDR3 consists of 14 residues. The CDR3 nucleotides read TGTGCCAGCAGTTTAGGTACTAGCGGTTACGAGCAGTACTTC. Protein: CASSLGTSGYEQYF.

This clonotype has only a few counts. V and J are TRBV9 and TRBJ1-3; 7 bases align to TRBD1. Germline CDR1 is SGDLS and CDR2 is YYNGEE. This CDR3 spans 14 amino acids. The V gene end was trimmed by 5 bases and the J gene end by 2 bases; junction bases not matched to a gene: 4. CDR3 sequence reads: CASSPTGTGNTIYF. The DNA for the CDR3 is TGTGCCAGCAGTCCGACAGGGACTGGAAACACCATATATTTT.